Shown below are 26 T cell receptor beta chains from a single sample sequenced in a study of blood T cells in healthy people across ages. With a J-beta primer mix and a sample-barcoded 5' primer, a second PCR ran roughly 6 to 11 cycles. TCRdb called the 5' RACE reads again in MiXCR, with one record for every CDR3 protein. In the table there are some 1.5 million distinct CDR3 sequences, roughly 27% of which are singletons. The specimen was blood. The receptors stem from a woman aged 25 to 45 in good health.

This clonotype was counted ten times or more. This chain uses TRBV12-3 or TRBV12-4 with TRBJ2-7; D may be TRBD2 (5 bases). The V end was cut by 3 bases, the J end by 0 bases, with 12 bases between. This CDR3 comprises 15 residues. The CDR3 sequence is CASSFMRAISYEQYF. CDR3 sequence (DNA): TGTGCCAGCAGTTTCATGCGGGCAATCTCCTACGAGCAGTACTTC.

As concerns this clonotype: This clone may be a read error of a much larger clone one base away. In DNA form, the CDR3 reads TGTGCCAGTAGCCGTACTAGGGGGGAATACAATGAGCAGTACTTC. This sequence encodes CASSRTRGEYNEQYF. The rearrangement joins TRBV6-5 to TRBJ2-7; D may be TRBD1 or TRBD2 (6 bases each). This CDR3 is 15 amino acids long. V lost 9 bases and J 7 bases, leaving 25 bases between the germline ends. CDR1 and CDR2 from the germline V gene are MNHEY and SVGAGI.

In this sample, this clonotype turned up a few times. The rearrangement uses TRBV7-2 and TRBJ2-5, with D possibly TRBD2 on 6 matching bases. Trimming stripped 1 base from V and 13 bases from J, with 13 bases between. The CDR3 sequence is 12 residues long. The germline gives CDR1 SGHTA, CDR2 FQGNSA. The CDR3 DNA follows: TGTGCCAGCAGCTTAGAGGTAGCGGCCCCGTACTTC. Its protein product is CASSLEVAAPYF.

Worth noting for this clonotype: A much larger clone differs by one base, so this may be a read error. The CDR3 bases are TGTGCCAGCAGTGATCAGGGGGCGTATGAGGCCAACGTCCTGACTTTC. This encodes CASSDQGAYEANVLTF. J is TRBJ2-6 and V is TRBV6-1; TRBD1 agrees at 8 bases. Unmatched junction bases numbered 7, after V lost 3 bases and J lost 6 bases. The CDR3 is made up of 16 amino acids. Germline CDR1 is MNHNS and CDR2 is SASEGT.

The V call is TRBV20-1, the J call TRBJ2-3; TRBD1 agrees at 8 bases. Germline loops: CDR1 DFQATT, CDR2 SNEGSKA (reference sequence). The ends lost 4 bases at V and 4 bases at J; junction bases unmatched: 7. The CDR3 has 14 residues. CDR3 region: CSATGQGGPDTQYF. The CDR3 nucleotides read TGCAGTGCTACCGGACAGGGCGGTCCAGATACGCAGTATTTT.

A remark on this clonotype: A read error may account for a junction end that differs from germline. The chain combines TRBV7-9 with TRBJ2-7; D ambiguous. There are 12 residues in the CDR3. Looked up from germline, CDR1 is SEHNR and CDR2 is FQNEAQ (reference sequence). The CDR3: CTSSLRVYEQYF. The CDR3 region has the DNA TGTACCAGCAGCTTACGGGTTTACGAGCAGTACTTC.

The chain couples TRBV20-1 to TRBJ2-7, with 9 nucleotides matching TRBD2. CDR3 size: 15 residues. The trim removed 3 bases at V and 2 bases at J, leaving 8 bases unmatched. CDR1 and CDR2 (germline): DFQATT, SNEGSKA (reference sequence). CDR3 sequence (DNA): TGCAGTGCTAGGGATAGCGGGGGCCAAACCTACGAGCAGTACTTC. Translated, it gives CSARDSGGQTYEQYF.

The chain joins TRBV12-3 or TRBV12-4 to TRBJ2-1, with 11 nucleotides matching TRBD2. V was pared by 2 bases and J by 6 bases, with 9 bases of the junction left unmatched. The CDR3 totals 17 residues. The CDR3 DNA is TGTGCCAGCAGTTTATACGGTAGCGGGAGGGTAGGCAATGAGCAGTTCTTC. It encodes CASSLYGSGRVGNEQFF.

The chain combines TRBV25-1 with TRBJ1-2; D unclear. Trimming took 2 bases from V and 2 from J, leaving 12 bases between them. CDR3 length: 15 residues. CDR1 MGHDK and CDR2 SYGVNS come from the germline V gene. Written as DNA, the CDR3 is TGTGCCAGCAGTGAAATCGACGCGGGCAACTATGGCTACACCTTC. Translating gives CASSEIDAGNYGYTF.

The chain is built from TRBV5-5 and TRBJ2-5, with a tentative D call TRBD2 (6 bases). The CDR3 runs 16 residues. V lost 4 bases and J 2 bases, leaving 18 bases between the germline ends. Germline V gives CDR1 SGHKS, CDR2 YYEKEE (reference sequence). CDR3 residues: CASSTSSGLLQETQYF. DNA of the CDR3: TGTGCCAGCAGCACCAGTTCGGGACTCCTACAAGAGACCCAGTACTTC.

This chain uses TRBV4-3 with TRBJ2-1; the D gene could be TRBD1 or TRBD2 (5 bases each). Germline V gene data show CDR1 as LGHNA and CDR2 as YSLEER. V dropped 0 bases and J dropped 3 bases, with 12 bases sitting between them. The CDR3 is 16 residues long. CDR3 bases: TGCGCCAGCAGCCAAGAGGGACCAGGAGGCTACAATGAGCAGTTCTTC. Its protein is CASSQEGPGGYNEQFF.

Only a few counts were recorded for this clonotype. The CDR3 reads CASREGGHSPLHF. The CDR3 DNA sequence: TGTGCCAGCAGGGAAGGGGGCCATTCACCCCTCCACTTT. The chain has TRBV27 and TRBJ1-6; 7 bases fit TRBD1. CDR1 and CDR2 (germline): MNHEY, SMNVEV (reference sequence). J gave up 8 bases and V 6 bases, and 4 bases lay outside the gene matches. CDR3 length: 13 residues.

This clonotype was found once. A single base separates this from a much larger clone, so it may be a read error. J is TRBJ2-1 and V is TRBV5-1; D perhaps matches TRBD1 (6 bases). Germline V gives CDR1 SGHRS, CDR2 YFSETQ. CDR3 size: 15 residues. Trimming stripped 5 bases from V and 12 bases from J, with 24 bases between. The DNA of the CDR3 is TGCGCCAGCAGGAAAGGACAGCCCTTGGGGGATGGGCAGTTCTTC. Translated, it gives CASRKGQPLGDGQFF.

The table lists this clonotype with many counts. The gene calls are TRBV13 and TRBJ2-7; D could derive from TRBD1 or TRBD2 (5 bases each). V was cut by 2 bases and J by 7 bases, with 12 bases left in between. The CDR3 totals 13 residues. CDR1 and CDR2 from the germline V gene are PRHDT and FYEKMQ (reference sequence). The CDR3 DNA follows: TGTGCCAGCAGCTTACAGGGAACGGGGGAGCAGTACTTC. Translated, it gives CASSLQGTGEQYF.

This clonotype was counted many times. The J gene is TRBJ1-2, the V gene TRBV5-1; the D is unclear. CDR1 and CDR2 (germline): SGHRS, YFSETQ. This CDR3 is 13 amino acids long. V lost 0 bases and J 5 bases, leaving 8 bases between the germline ends. CDR3 amino acids: CASSLGPAYGYTF. The CDR3 bases are TGCGCCAGCAGCTTGGGGCCAGCGTATGGCTACACCTTC.

This rearrangement joins TRBV25-1 to TRBJ1-2; D possibly corresponds to TRBD1 (5 bases). This CDR3 has 14 amino acids. Germline values: CDR1 MGHDK, CDR2 SYGVNS. The CDR3 region has the DNA TGTACCATCAGCGAAGGGCAGGGCGTCTATGGCTACACCTTC. Translated: CTISEGQGVYGYTF.

This clonotype has a handful of counts. The chain combines TRBV6-4 with TRBJ2-1; 7 bases are a match to TRBD1. V gave up 4 bases and J gave up 7 bases; unmatched junction bases: 4. Germline CDR1 is MRHNA and CDR2 is SNTAGT. The CDR3 is 13 amino acids. This chain's CDR3 is CASSGMTGNEQFF. The CDR3 DNA sequence: TGTGCCAGCAGTGGTATGACAGGGAATGAGCAGTTCTTC.

Only a few counts were recorded for this clonotype. The CDR3 loop reads CASSAHAGLRGYNEQFF. The CDR3, as DNA: TGTGCCAGCAGTGCCCATGCGGGTCTGAGGGGCTACAATGAGCAGTTCTTC. This chain uses TRBV6-1 with TRBJ2-1; the D call may be TRBD1 or TRBD2 (5 bases each). The germline gives CDR1 MNHNS, CDR2 SASEGT. V was cut by 4 bases and J by 3 bases, with 19 bases left in between. This CDR3 has 17 residues.

The V and J genes are TRBV28 and TRBJ2-7; no clear D gene. CDR3 length: 12 amino acids. With 6 bases removed from V and 5 bases from J, the gap between germline ends came to 11 bases. CDR1 and CDR2 (germline): MDHEN, SYDVKM. CDR3 sequence reads: CASRPRYNEQYF. As DNA, the CDR3 is TGTGCCAGCAGACCCCGGTATAACGAGCAGTACTTC.

The J gene is TRBJ1-2, the V gene TRBV12-3 or TRBV12-4; D might be TRBD1 (6 bases). Trimming pared 3 bases from V and 7 bases from J, leaving 15 bases between. This CDR3 spans 14 amino acids. This CDR3 is CASSLSSGGAGYTF. In DNA form, the CDR3 reads TGTGCCAGCAGTTTGAGTTCTGGGGGCGCTGGCTACACCTTC.

About this clonotype itself: Since a much larger clone is just one base distant, this may be a read error. The V and J genes are TRBV29-1 and TRBJ2-5; TRBD1 matches 7 bases. The CDR3 length is 14 residues. Germline assignment: CDR1 SQVTM and CDR2 ANQGSEA. The CDR3 DNA sequence: TGCAGCGTTTGGAATGACAGGGACCAAGAGACCCGGTACTTC. Protein product: CSVWNDRDQETRYF.

V usage is TRBV7-6 and J usage is TRBJ2-4; D uncertain. The CDR3 is 13 residues long. Germline CDR1 reads SGHVS; CDR2 reads FNYEAQ. The germline V and J ends were trimmed by 5 bases and 9 bases, with 14 bases remaining between them. CDR3 in DNA: TGTGCCAGCAGCGCCACTTTTTCGGGCATTCAGTACTTC. Translated: CASSATFSGIQYF.

This clonotype turned up a few times. The chain has TRBV4-1 and TRBJ1-6; 7 bases align to TRBD1. The germline CDR1 and CDR2 sequences are MGHRA and YSYEKL. Germline trimming cut 4 bases from V and 10 bases from J; bases unmatched to any gene: 7. The CDR3 has 14 amino acids. CDR3 DNA: TGCGCCAGCAGCCCACGACAGGGCTGGTCACCCCTCCACTTT. This translates into CASSPRQGWSPLHF.

A few counts support this clonotype. This rearrangement joins TRBV5-1 to TRBJ2-3; 9 nucleotides agree with TRBD2. The CDR3 covers 15 residues. Per germline, CDR1 SGHRS and CDR2 YFSETQ. V lost 3 bases to trimming and J lost 3 bases; unmatched junction nucleotides: 5. CDR3 coding DNA: TGCGCCAGCAGCTCCGTAGCGGGAGTAACAGATACGCAGTATTTT. Its protein product is CASSSVAGVTDTQYF.

The table lists this clonotype with a few counts. The rearrangement links TRBV9 to TRBJ2-5; perhaps TRBD2 as D (6 bases). Trimming cost V 4 bases and J 5 bases, with 18 bases left between them. Germline CDR1 SGDLS, CDR2 YYNGEE. CDR3 length equals 15 residues. The CDR3 reads CASSPGTYGRETQYF. The CDR3 bases are TGTGCCAGCAGCCCCGGGACTTACGGCAGGGAGACCCAGTACTTC.

The chain carries TRBV6-2 or TRBV6-3 and TRBJ2-6; D gene uncertain. V was shortened by 0 bases and J by 0 bases, with 6 bases between the two germline ends. Germline CDR1 MNHEY, CDR2 SVGEGT. This CDR3 contains 16 residues. CDR3 DNA: TGTGCCAGCAGTTACTCGTTTCTCTCTGGGGCCAACGTCCTGACTTTC. Amino acid sequence: CASSYSFLSGANVLTF.